The rows below give T cell receptor beta chains drawn from one sample of a study of blood T cell repertoires in COVID-19. The protocol was immunoSEQ multiplex PCR, while the TCRdb copy is restricted to in-frame clones and leaves out a portion. The sample yields a few hundred thousand clones, roughly 89% seen once. Sequenced sample: peripheral blood. All receptors derive from a woman aged 60-75 years with COVID-19, enrolled during active disease. Each CDR3 is given with its conserved first and last residue. D genes are given only for firm matches. The listing skips clone size in some rows; elsewhere it reads once, few, many or a size class.

v_call: TRBV3-1/TRBV3-2
j_call: TRBJ2-2
cdr3_length: 13
clone_size: NA
d_call: NA
cdr3_aa: CASSQGLIGELFF
cdr3_nt: TGTGCCAGCAGCCAAGGACTTATCGGGGAGCTGTTTTTT

v_call: TRBV27
j_call: TRBJ1-5
cdr3_length: 14
clone_size: NA
d_call: NA
cdr3_aa: CASSFSRAGQPQHF
cdr3_nt: TGTGCCAGCAGTTTTTCCAGGGCAGGCCAGCCCCAGCATTTT

v_call: TRBV19
j_call: TRBJ2-7
cdr3_length: 14
clone_size: NA
d_call: TRBD2
cdr3_aa: CASSSRGIGYEQYF
cdr3_nt: TGTGCCAGTAGCTCGCGGGGGATTGGGTACGAGCAGTACTTC

v_call: TRBV6-2/TRBV6-3
j_call: TRBJ1-1
cdr3_length: 17
clone_size: once
d_call: TRBD1
cdr3_aa: CASSAFGTGVVGTEAFF
cdr3_nt: TGTGCCAGCAGTGCCTTCGGGACAGGGGTTGTAGGCACTGAAGCTTTCTTT

v_call: TRBV14
j_call: TRBJ1-6
cdr3_length: 15
clone_size: NA
d_call: NA
cdr3_aa: CASSALASGNSPLHF
cdr3_nt: TGTGCCAGCAGCGCCCTCGCCTCCGGGAATTCACCCCTCCACTTT

v_call: TRBV18
j_call: TRBJ1-4
cdr3_length: 15
clone_size: NA
d_call: TRBD1
cdr3_aa: CASSPDQGADEKLFF
cdr3_nt: TGTGCCAGCTCACCTGACCAGGGGGCAGATGAAAAACTGTTTTTT

v_call: TRBV6-4
j_call: TRBJ2-3
cdr3_length: 14
clone_size: NA
d_call: NA
cdr3_aa: CASAQGYSTDTQYF
cdr3_nt: TGTGCCAGCGCTCAGGGGTACAGCACAGATACGCAGTATTTT

v_call: TRBV5-4
j_call: TRBJ1-2
cdr3_length: 17
clone_size: NA
d_call: NA
cdr3_aa: CASSLFQGHPTSYGYTF
cdr3_nt: TGTGCCAGCAGCTTGTTTCAGGGACACCCAACCTCCTATGGCTACACCTTC

v_call: TRBV4-2
j_call: TRBJ2-7
cdr3_length: 14
clone_size: NA
d_call: NA
cdr3_aa: CASSQDFGPYEQYF
cdr3_nt: TGTGCCAGCAGCCAAGATTTTGGGCCCTACGAGCAGTACTTC

v_call: TRBV10-3
j_call: TRBJ2-1
cdr3_length: 11
clone_size: NA
d_call: NA
cdr3_aa: CAISVDNEQFF
cdr3_nt: TGTGCCATCTCTGTCGACAATGAGCAGTTCTTC